This T cell receptor beta chain was captured in a study of blood T cell repertoires in COVID-19. The germline gives CDR1 KGHSH, CDR2 LQKENI. The CDR3 has 17 residues. Trimming cost V 6 bases and J 7 bases, with 22 bases left between them. The data were produced by immunoSEQ multiplex PCR, yet TCRdb's version contains in-frame clones alone and is incomplete. Of about 160,000 clones in the sample, about 88% were seen once. This clone came up once. The chain has TRBV18 and TRBJ1-6; D gene unclear. The clonotype was recovered from a woman older than 75 with acute or convalescent COVID-19. The sample taken for sequencing was peripheral blood. CDR3 loop: CASSRAGPGRLNSPLHF. CDR3 coding DNA: TGTGCCAGCTCCCGAGCGGGTCCTGGGCGGCTAAATTCACCCCTCCACTTT.